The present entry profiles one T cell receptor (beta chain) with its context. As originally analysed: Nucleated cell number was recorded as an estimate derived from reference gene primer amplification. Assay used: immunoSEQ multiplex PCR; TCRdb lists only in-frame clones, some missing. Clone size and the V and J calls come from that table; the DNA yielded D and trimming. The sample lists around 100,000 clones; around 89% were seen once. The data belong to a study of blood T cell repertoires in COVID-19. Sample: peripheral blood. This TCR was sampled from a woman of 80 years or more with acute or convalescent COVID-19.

The CDR3 region has the DNA TGTGCCAGCAGTCCGACAGGGTTCTATGGCTACACCTTC. It translates to CASSPTGFYGYTF. V gene TRBV12-3 or TRBV12-4 combines with J gene TRBJ1-2; the match to TRBD1 covers 7 bases. The V and J ends lost 5 bases and 4 bases, in that order; junction bases with no gene match: 4. This CDR3 contains 13 residues.